The clone carrying this TCR beta chain showed up just a few times. Its specificity is not known. Carrying unique molecular identifiers, the cDNA also gained a universal primer site through template switching. TCRdb ran MiXCR on the 5' RACE reads and lists one entry per CDR3 protein. Of fewer than 550,000 distinct CDR3 sequences listed, roughly 15% are singletons. The data belong to a study of identical twins. General study points: The authors noted that invariant MAIT and iNKT cells could partly confound zero-insertion analyses. Conclusions leaned on cross-sectional statistical analysis and did not track the same donors over time. For cord blood, abundant beta clonotypes had fewer insertions, unlike memory repertoires, which showed none.

These records were also assigned to another study, of yellow fever vaccine responses in identical twins.

The origin of this receptor is a woman between 18 and 29 years old in good health. Sequenced: CD4+ T cells sorted from blood.

CDR3 DNA sequence: TGTGCCAGCAGCCTCCGCGGGGGACGAGCCTCCTACAATGAGCAGTTCTTC. Translated, it gives CASSLRGGRASYNEQFF. V and J are TRBV7-9 and TRBJ2-1; 7 nucleotides line up with TRBD2. Germline V gene data show CDR1 as SEHNR and CDR2 as FQNEAQ (reference sequence). The CDR3 is 17 amino acids. V trimming: 5 bases; J trimming: 0 bases; junction bases outside the gene matches: 10.